Included here is one T cell receptor beta chain sequence, with context. This record belongs to a study of shared clonotypes between healthy human individuals. Germline V gene data show CDR1 as MGHRA and CDR2 as YSYEKL. Trimming removed 5 bases from V and 1 base from J, with 19 bases in between. The CDR3 contains 17 residues. The protocol was immunoSEQ multiplex PCR, while the TCRdb copy is restricted to in-frame clones and leaves out a portion. The profile covers approximately 1.5 million clones, with approximately 98.5% appearing a single time and over 0.3% taken by the ten largest. The rearrangement joins TRBV4-1 to TRBJ2-3, with D tentatively TRBD1 (5 bases). The clonotype originates from a man between 25 and 39 years old in good health. Sequencing was carried out using naive CD4+ T cells sorted from blood. The subset is: CD45RA+ positively selected. The CDR3 DNA sequence: TGCGCCAGCAGCACCCCTGCTGGACACCCCGGCACAGATACGCAGTATTTT. This sequence encodes CASSTPAGHPGTDTQYF.